This entry features one T cell receptor beta chain sequence. Its antigen is not known. This entry belongs to a study of T cells in Graves' hyperthyroidism and ophthalmopathy. Overall study findings and caveats: A model of 13 V-J features distinguished ophthalmopathy from stable hyperthyroidism.

RNA transcripts were the template for amplifying TCR beta CDR3 regions. With the HTBI primer set, the TCR CDR3 went through a first round of RT-PCR. One entry per CDR3 protein, called by TCRdb with MiXCR from the multiplex PCR reads. This sample has 300,000 to 450,000 distinct CDR3 sequences; 17% occur once, and the top ten carry approximately 35%. Germline V gene data show CDR1 as SGHNT and CDR2 as YYREEE (reference sequence). V lost 1 base to trimming and J lost 7 bases; unmatched junction nucleotides: 10. The CDR3 sequence is 15 residues long. This rearrangement joins TRBV5-4 to TRBJ2-7; 8 nucleotides match TRBD2. Sequencing was done on a sample of blood. This clonotype was obtained from a woman in her 30s with Graves' hyperthyroidism that later progressed to Graves' ophthalmopathy. The DNA of the CDR3 is TGTGCCAGCAGCTTGAGTAGCGGGGCCCTTAAGGAGCAGTACTTC. Its protein product is CASSLSSGALKEQYF. Looking up the rest from reference TRBV5-4 and TRBJ2-7 gives the full variable domain: ETGVTQSPTHLIKTRGQQVTLRCSSQSGHNTVSWYQQALGQGPQFIFQYYREEENGRGNFPPRFSGLQFPNYSSELNVNALELDDSALYLCASSLSSGALKEQYFGPGTRLTVT.